What follows describes a single T cell receptor (beta chain). This sample was included in a study of blood T cell repertoires in COVID-19. About the study: Acute-phase and convalescent COVID-19 samples originated in the United States, Italy and Spain. Sources were T cells, B-cell-depleted T cells, or PBMCs; the material itself was cDNA or gDNA.

The CDR3 extends over 16 amino acids. Deletions cut 5 bases from V and 4 bases from J, with 17 bases between. The germline V gene encodes CDR1 SGHTA and CDR2 FQGNSA. In the study's own analysis: Amplification from reference gene primers served as the basis for estimated nucleated cell counts. Sequencing was performed with immunoSEQ multiplex PCR; in TCRdb, only in-frame clones are kept and a portion is missing. That table supplies the V and J calls and clone size; D and trimming were determined from the DNA. The table records approximately 150,000 clones, about 74% of them present only once. This TCR came from a man aged 50 to 60 with acute or convalescent COVID-19. Sequencing used peripheral blood. The chain employs TRBV7-2 and TRBJ1-4, with D perhaps matching TRBD1 (5 bases). CDR3 DNA sequence: TGTGCCAGCAGCGAGGCCGGGAGGGGTGATAATGAAAAACTGTTTTTT. It translates to CASSEAGRGDNEKLFF.